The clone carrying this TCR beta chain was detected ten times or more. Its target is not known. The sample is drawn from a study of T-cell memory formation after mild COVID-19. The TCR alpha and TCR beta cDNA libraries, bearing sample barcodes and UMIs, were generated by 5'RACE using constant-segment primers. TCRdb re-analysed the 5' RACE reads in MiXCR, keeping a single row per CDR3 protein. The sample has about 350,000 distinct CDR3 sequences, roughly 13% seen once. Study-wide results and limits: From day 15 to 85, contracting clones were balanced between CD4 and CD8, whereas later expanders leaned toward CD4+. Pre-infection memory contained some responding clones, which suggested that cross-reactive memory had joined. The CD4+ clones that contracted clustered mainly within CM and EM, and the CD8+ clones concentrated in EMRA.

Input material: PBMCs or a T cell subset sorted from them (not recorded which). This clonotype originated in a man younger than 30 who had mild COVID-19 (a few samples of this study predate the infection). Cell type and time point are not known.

CDR3 residues: CASTGRQDTNYGYTF. CDR3 in DNA: TGTGCCAGTACCGGGCGACAAGACACTAACTATGGCTACACCTTC. J is TRBJ1-2 and V is TRBV19; no clear D. The length of the CDR3 is 15 residues. Trimming shortened V by 7 bases and J by 0 bases, and 15 bases separated the two germline ends. Germline CDR1 is LNHDA and CDR2 is SQIVND (reference sequence).